This T cell receptor beta chain was sequenced for a study of cytomegalovirus exposure and HLA in healthy donors (dated by TCRdb to about 2017). Context from the whole study: According to a later analysis, the 120 or so validation repertoires were produced on the same platform as the 666 repertoires of the first cohort. The study was designed to test whether signatures of past pathogen exposure could be identified by cataloging public T cell receptors. Along with the approximately 670-subject first cohort, a separate validation cohort of over a hundred different subjects was used. The study combined high-throughput TCR immunosequencing, statistical association of individual TCRs with disease status, and machine learning to predict cytomegalovirus infection status.

Regarding this clone: Its antigen is still unknown. One base away there is no much larger clone; base qualities are not given.

Separate from the approximately 700-subject first cohort, the validation cohort of roughly 130 subjects was the group to which the donors belonged. The study at large found these results: Most TCR sequences were observed very rarely across donors, whereas some public TCRs were present in many individuals. The classifier was reported to diagnose cytomegalovirus status with high specificity and sensitivity in both the original and validation cohorts. It was suggested by the authors that the approach could potentially be generalized to other disease states and immunological phenotypes. A total of fewer than 200 TCR beta chains were listed by the study as associated with cytomegalovirus. Of the cluster scores, about 94% were above 0 in a later analysis, which found that TCRs clustered in the first cohort also tended to co-occur in the 90 to 150 validation repertoires. All 110 or so repertoires were used to score co-occurrence in the validation cohort in a later analysis, because that analysis had no HLA typing for the cohort. In vitro tests confirmed that a few of the cytomegalovirus-associated TCR beta chains recognize cytomegalovirus antigens.

V is pared back by 2 bases and J by 2 bases, with 5 bases lying between the germline termini. Via the germline V gene, CDR1 is SGHTA and CDR2 FQGTGA. The CDR3 covers 13 residues, taking in both the cysteine and the phenylalanine. Just the 39-base CDR3 DNA is kept, in frame starting at base 1. The receptor library was made with the immunoSEQ multiplex PCR assay. The original methods were these. A statistical classification framework was built to diagnose cytomegalovirus status from the catalog of TCR beta chain sequences. As stored in TCRdb, this immuneACCESS dataset retains in-frame rearrangements with V and J assigned. A fraction of the clones does not appear; measured against another copy, unresolved V genes explain less than half of the discrepancy, and the remainder lacks a known reason. The V and J calls and clone size are taken from that table; D and trimming were inferred from the DNA. This sample has about 98,000 clones in its table, and roughly 87% of those were observed once. The ten largest account for about 5.7% of the sample.

The chain is assembled from TRBV7-3 and TRBJ2-3; no confident D gene assignment can be made. This receptor was identified in a man younger than 35 in good health and CMV-seropositive. The sample comprised PBMCs. For the CDR3, the sequence is CASSLENTDTQYF. The DNA reads TGTGCCAGCAGCTTAGAGAACACAGATACGCAGTATTTT.